A selection of T cell receptor beta chains follows, all from one sample in a study of blood T cell repertoires in COVID-19. TCRdb's table, derived via immunoSEQ multiplex PCR, lists solely in-frame clones and lacks some. The profile shows hundreds of thousands of clones, around 87% of them singletons. Sequencing was performed on peripheral blood. The receptor source for this set is a woman aged 50 to 60 with COVID-19, enrolled during active disease. Both conserved end residues are part of each CDR3. D genes are given only for firm matches. Rows give clone size only sometimes, using once, few, many, or a class for an expanded clone.

d_call clone_size j_call v_call cdr3_nt cdr3_aa
TRBD2 . TRBJ2-1 TRBV11-2 TGTGCCAGCAGCCGTCAGCGGGAGGGGAATGAGCAGTTCTTC CASSRQREGNEQFF
TRBD2 . TRBJ2-1 TRBV7-9 TGTGCCAGCAGGGCGGGACTAGCGGAGTCCTACAATGAGCAGTTCTTC CASRAGLAESYNEQFF
. . TRBJ1-5 TRBV19 TGCGCCAGCCTAGGCAGATTCGTCTCTCAGCCCCAGCATTTT CASLGRFVSQPQHF
. once TRBJ1-4 TRBV19 TGTGCCAGTAGTTGGACAGTCAATAATGAAAAACTGTTTTTT CASSWTVNNEKLFF
TRBD1 . TRBJ1-1 TRBV15 TGTGCCGTAGGGGGCAAGAGAAACACTGAAGCTTTCTTT CAVGGKRNTEAFF
. . TRBJ1-2 TRBV6-6 TGTGCCAGCAACTCGGTAAATGCTAACTATGGCTACACCTTC CASNSVNANYGYTF
TRBD2 . TRBJ2-2 TRBV11-3 TGTGCCAGCAGCTATACTAGCGGGTTCATGGGGCAGGGAGCCGGGGAGCTGTTTTTT CASSYTSGFMGQGAGELFF
TRBD2 . TRBJ2-5 TRBV7-2 TGTGCCAGCAGCTTAGCGGGAGGGAATGGAGGAGAGACCCAGTACTTC CASSLAGGNGGETQYF
. . TRBJ1-1 TRBV4-3 TGCGCCAGCAGCCGGGGCCCACTGAACACTGAAGCTTTCTTT CASSRGPLNTEAFF
TRBD2 . TRBJ2-7 TRBV7-2 TGTGCCAGCAGCTTTCTAGCGGGAGTGGGCGAGCAGTACTTC CASSFLAGVGEQYF
. . TRBJ2-2 TRBV5-4 TGTGCCAGCAGCTTGGCCAGGGGCGGCGGGGAGCTGTTTTTT CASSLARGGGELFF
. many TRBJ1-4 TRBV9 TGTGCCAGCAGCGTACACGGGACAACTAATGAAAAACTGTTTTTT CASSVHGTTNEKLFF
. . TRBJ2-3 TRBV6-1 TGTGCCAGCAGTGAACCCCCGTTATCTACGCAGTATTTT CASSEPPLSTQYF
TRBD1 . TRBJ1-2 TRBV5-1 TGCGCCAGTATCTCAGACAGGGGAAATGGCTACACCTTC CASISDRGNGYTF
TRBD2 once TRBJ2-5 TRBV5-8 TGTGCCAGCAGCTTGGGACTAGCGGGAGTGACCCAGTACTTC CASSLGLAGVTQYF